This T cell receptor beta chain derives from a study of blood T cell repertoires in COVID-19. Study-level background: The study drew acute and convalescent COVID-19 samples from the United States, Italy and Spain.

Repertoires were generated with immunoSEQ multiplex PCR, while TCRdb's copy carries only in-frame clones and drops some. The table lists 90,000 to 130,000 clones, 80% to 85% of them singletons. The germline V gene has CDR1 MNHNY and CDR2 SVGAGI (reference sequence). Trimming took 6 bases from V and 1 from J; bases not matched to a gene: 6. The CDR3 consists of 15 residues. The chain employs TRBV6-6 and TRBJ2-3; 8 bases align to TRBD1. This sequence originates from a woman in her 70s with acute or convalescent COVID-19. Sequencing was done on a sample of peripheral blood. The CDR3 loop reads CASRLQGQGTDTQYF. CDR3 DNA: TGTGCCAGCAGATTACAGGGACAGGGCACAGATACGCAGTATTTT.